Presented here are 13 T cell receptor beta chains from one specimen sequenced in a study of response to subunit inactivated influenza vaccine. One entry per CDR3 protein, called by TCRdb with MiXCR from the RT-PCR reads. The sample shows almost 600,000 distinct CDR3 sequences, 14% of them seen only once. The sample was PBMCs from blood, taken 12 days after vaccination. These receptors were collected from a man aged 50 to 59 who received an inactivated influenza vaccine.

This clonotype showed up just a few times. This rearrangement joins TRBV12-3 or TRBV12-4 to TRBJ1-5; maybe TRBD1 (5 bases). V shed 6 bases and J shed 7 bases, with 13 bases lying between them. This CDR3 spans 13 amino acids. The CDR3 nucleotides are TGTGCCAGCAGAGAGGGGATAGGGCAGCCCCAGCATTTT. It codes for CASREGIGQPQHF.

The chain links TRBV12-3 or TRBV12-4 to TRBJ2-1; D gene uncertain. This CDR3 contains 12 residues. V lost 8 bases and J lost 9, with 14 bases in between. The CDR3 here is CASLKFGFEQFF. CDR3 bases: TGTGCCAGCCTCAAGTTTGGGTTTGAGCAGTTCTTC.

This clonotype showed up just a few times. The chain is built from TRBV6-5 and TRBJ1-1; D gene uncertain. Germline CDR1 MNHEY, CDR2 SVGAGI. This CDR3 comprises 14 residues. Deletions cut 0 bases from V and 1 base from J, with 6 bases between. This CDR3 reads CASSYSFKNTEAFF. CDR3 in DNA: TGTGCCAGCAGTTACTCTTTCAAGAACACTGAAGCTTTCTTT.

The gene calls are TRBV5-1 and TRBJ2-7, with TRBD2 matching 14 bases. The length of the CDR3 is 16 residues. V was pared by 1 base and J by 3 bases, with 3 bases of the junction left unmatched. The germline gives CDR1 SGHRS, CDR2 YFSETQ. The CDR3, as DNA: TGCGCCAGCAGCTTGCTGGGACTAGCGGGAGACTACGAGCAGTACTTC. Translation: CASSLLGLAGDYEQYF.

V and J are TRBV9 and TRBJ2-4; possibly TRBD1 for D (5 bases). The germline V and J ends were trimmed by 3 bases and 0 bases, with 7 bases remaining between them. The CDR3 has 14 amino acids. Looked up from germline, CDR1 is SGDLS and CDR2 is YYNGEE. In DNA form, the CDR3 reads TGTGCCAGCAGCGCGCAGGGAGCCAAAAACATTCAGTACTTC. It specifies CASSAQGAKNIQYF.

This clonotype was observed a few times. The CDR3 sequence is CASSRDSDGKQYF. The CDR3 nucleotides read TGTGCCAGCAGCCGGGACAGCGATGGCAAGCAGTACTTC. V usage is TRBV12-3 or TRBV12-4 and J usage is TRBJ2-7; 7 nucleotides line up with TRBD1. The V segment lost 6 bases and the J segment 8 bases; nucleotides outside the gene matches: 10. The CDR3 contains 13 residues.

The rearrangement uses TRBV5-1 and TRBJ1-5, with D maybe TRBD1 (5 bases). CDR3 length: 15 amino acids. Germline V CDR1 and CDR2: SGHRS, YFSETQ. V lost 3 bases, J lost 2 bases, and 12 bases lay in between. The CDR3 DNA is TGCGCCAGCAGCTGGGCTCCGGGGGGCAATCAGCCCCAGCATTTT. Translation: CASSWAPGGNQPQHF.

A few counts support this clonotype. V usage is TRBV19 and J usage is TRBJ2-1; 9 bases agree with TRBD2. With 5 bases clipped from V and 2 bases from J, the junction kept 4 bases outside the gene matches. Germline CDR1 LNHDA, CDR2 SQIVND (reference sequence). The CDR3 totals 15 residues. CDR3 loop: CASSVGLATYNEQFF. CDR3 nucleotide sequence: TGTGCCAGTAGTGTTGGACTAGCGACCTACAATGAGCAGTTCTTC. Together with reference TRBV19 and TRBJ2-1, the CDR3 gives the full variable domain: DGGITQSPKYLFRKEGQNVTLSCEQNLNHDAMYWYRQDPGQGLRLIYYSQIVNDFQKGDIAEGYSVSREKKESFPLTVTSAQKNPTAFYLCASSVGLATYNEQFFGPGTRLTVL.

This clonotype was recorded a few times. The chain couples TRBV4-3 to TRBJ2-7; 7 bases map to TRBD1. The V segment lost 0 bases and the J segment 9 bases; nucleotides outside the gene matches: 11. The CDR3 loop spans 15 amino acids. Germline CDR1 reads LGHNA; CDR2 reads YSLEER. In nucleotides, the CDR3 is TGCGCCAGCAGCCAAGACGGGACAGTCCCCCTACCGCAGTACTTC. It specifies CASSQDGTVPLPQYF.

The chain combines TRBV5-1 with TRBJ2-3, with TRBD2 matching over 9 bases. The CDR3 totals 17 residues. Germline CDR1 reads SGHRS; CDR2 reads YFSETQ. Germline trimming cut 0 bases from V and 2 bases from J; bases unmatched to any gene: 7. CDR3 amino acids: CASSLAGTSRHTDTQYF. The CDR3 bases are TGCGCCAGCAGCTTGGCGGGGACTAGCAGGCACACAGATACGCAGTATTTT. The full variable domain, completed using reference TRBV5-1 and TRBJ2-3, is KAGVTQTPRYLIKTRGQQVTLSCSPISGHRSVSWYQQTPGQGLQFLFEYFSETQRNKGNFPGRFSGRQFSNSRSEMNVSTLELGDSALYLCASSLAGTSRHTDTQYFGPGTRLTVL.

This chain connects TRBV11-2 to TRBJ2-1, with D uncertain. V lost 3 bases, J lost 10 bases, and 4 bases lay in between. The germline gives CDR1 SGHAT, CDR2 FQNNGV. The CDR3 runs to 10 residues. The CDR3: CASSFQEQFF. The CDR3 DNA reads TGTGCCAGCAGCTTCCAAGAGCAGTTCTTC.

This clonotype was seen only a few times. This sequence joins TRBV14 and TRBJ1-1, with 11 nucleotides matching TRBD1. With V trimmed by 4 bases and J by 8 bases, 6 bases remained unmatched. Germline V lookup: CDR1 SGHDN, CDR2 FVKESK. CDR3 length: 14 residues. The CDR3 DNA sequence: TGTGCCAGCAGCCTTACTGGACAGGGGGCGGAAGCTTTCTTT. This sequence encodes CASSLTGQGAEAFF.

There are a few counts of this clonotype. This chain uses TRBV7-8 with TRBJ1-6; D is possibly TRBD1 (6 bases). The CDR3 covers 17 residues. Trimming removed 2 bases at V and 6 bases at J, with 17 bases between. CDR1 and CDR2 (germline): SGHVS, FQNEAQ. In DNA form, the CDR3 reads TGTGCCAGCAGCTTACCTCCTCGGACAGCGCCTAATTCACCCCTCCACTTT. Its protein is CASSLPPRTAPNSPLHF.